Described below is a single T cell receptor (beta chain) sequence and its context. The read is 3 residues too short to cover the CDR3 end, so that end is filled in from the germline J gene. The sample originates from a study of T cells in women clearing cervical HPV infection. The overall study: Case blood was drawn a median around 140 days after lesion detection.

The CDR3 length is 15 residues. Germline CDR1 SGHRS, CDR2 YFSETQ. The V gene end was trimmed by 5 bases and the J gene end by 3 bases; junction bases not matched to a gene: 8. Libraries were prepared by immunoSEQ multiplex PCR; TCRdb keeps only in-frame clonotypes and omits some of them. The sample includes around 37,000 clones. This receptor was identified in a woman between 18 and 69 years old with a cervical HPV16 infection that either progressed to CIN3+ or cleared (not recorded which). The gene calls are TRBV5-1 and TRBJ1-1; 9 nucleotides align to TRBD1. Source material: blood buffy coat. CDR3 protein: CASRQGAVEDTEAFF. The DNA read from the CDR3 is TGCGCCAGCAGACAGGGGGCTGTTGAGGACACTGAA.